The T cell receptor beta chain described here comes from a study of shared clonotypes between healthy human individuals. Study in general: CD8 memory received one plate per donor, CD8 naive two, CD4 memory three and CD4 naive three.

The germline V gene has CDR1 LGHNA and CDR2 YSLEER. Trimming removed 0 bases at V and 0 bases at J, with 13 bases between. The CDR3 contains 17 residues. TCRdb's table, derived via immunoSEQ multiplex PCR, lists solely in-frame clones and lacks some. The sample lists about 1,900,000 clones; about 95% were seen once. Naive CD8 isolation took CD45RO-negative cells positively selected for CCR7 and excluded terminally differentiated effector memory CD45RA+ cells. Sequencing used naive CD8+ T cells sorted from blood. The rearrangement uses TRBV4-3 and TRBJ2-3; D tentatively reads TRBD1 or TRBD2 (6 bases each). The receptor was derived from a man between 18 and 29 years old in good health. This CDR3 is CASSQELGGTSTDTQYF. DNA for the CDR3: TGCGCCAGCAGCCAAGAACTTGGCGGGACAAGCACAGATACGCAGTATTTT.